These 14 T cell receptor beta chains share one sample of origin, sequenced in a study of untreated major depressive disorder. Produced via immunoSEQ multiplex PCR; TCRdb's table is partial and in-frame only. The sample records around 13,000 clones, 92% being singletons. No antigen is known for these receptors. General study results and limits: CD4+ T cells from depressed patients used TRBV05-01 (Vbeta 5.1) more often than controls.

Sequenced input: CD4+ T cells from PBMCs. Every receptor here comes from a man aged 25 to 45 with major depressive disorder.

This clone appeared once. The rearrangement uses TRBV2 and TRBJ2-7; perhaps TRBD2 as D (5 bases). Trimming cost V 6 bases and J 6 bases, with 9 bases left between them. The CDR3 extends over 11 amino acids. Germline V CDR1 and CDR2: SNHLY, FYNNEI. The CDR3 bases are TGTGCCAGCAGACCAGAGGGCGAGCAGTACTTC. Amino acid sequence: CASRPEGEQYF. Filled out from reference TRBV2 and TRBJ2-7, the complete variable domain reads EPEVTQTPSHQVTQMGQEVILRCVPISNHLYFYWYRQILGQKVEFLVSFYNNEISEKSEIFDDQFSVERPDGSNFTLKIRSTKLEDSAMYFCASRPEGEQYFGPGTRLTVT.

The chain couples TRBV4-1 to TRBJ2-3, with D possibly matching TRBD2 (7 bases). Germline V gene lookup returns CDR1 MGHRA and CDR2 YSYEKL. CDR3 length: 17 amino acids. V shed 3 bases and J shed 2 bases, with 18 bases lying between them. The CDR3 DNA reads TGCGCCAGCAGCCACTATGGAGGGGGGGCCGACACAGATACGCAGTATTTT. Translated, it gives CASSHYGGGADTDTQYF.

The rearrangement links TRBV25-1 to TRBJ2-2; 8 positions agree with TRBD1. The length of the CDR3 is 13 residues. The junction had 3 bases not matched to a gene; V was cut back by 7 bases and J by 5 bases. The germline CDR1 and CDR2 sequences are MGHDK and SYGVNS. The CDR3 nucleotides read TGTGCCAGCAACGGACAGGGTACCGGGGAGCTGTTTTTT. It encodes CASNGQGTGELFF.

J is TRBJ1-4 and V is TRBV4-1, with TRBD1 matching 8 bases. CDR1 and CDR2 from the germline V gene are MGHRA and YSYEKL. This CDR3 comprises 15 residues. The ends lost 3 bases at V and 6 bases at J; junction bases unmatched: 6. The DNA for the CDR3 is TGCGCCAGCAGCCACCCAACAGGGGGTGATGAAAAACTGTTTTTT. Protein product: CASSHPTGGDEKLFF.

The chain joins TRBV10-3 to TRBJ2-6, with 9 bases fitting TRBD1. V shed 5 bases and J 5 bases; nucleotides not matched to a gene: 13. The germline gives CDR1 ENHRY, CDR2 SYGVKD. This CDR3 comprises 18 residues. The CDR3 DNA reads TGTGCCATCAGTCCCGGGACAGGGTTAGCTTCCTGGGCCAACGTCCTGACTTTC. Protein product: CAISPGTGLASWANVLTF.

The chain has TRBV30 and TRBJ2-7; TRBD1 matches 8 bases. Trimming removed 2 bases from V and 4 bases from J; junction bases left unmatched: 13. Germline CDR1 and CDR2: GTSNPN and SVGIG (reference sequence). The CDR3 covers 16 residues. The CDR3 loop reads CAWSTLPGQGKYEQYF. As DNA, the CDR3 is TGTGCCTGGAGTACTCTCCCCGGACAGGGTAAATACGAGCAGTACTTC.

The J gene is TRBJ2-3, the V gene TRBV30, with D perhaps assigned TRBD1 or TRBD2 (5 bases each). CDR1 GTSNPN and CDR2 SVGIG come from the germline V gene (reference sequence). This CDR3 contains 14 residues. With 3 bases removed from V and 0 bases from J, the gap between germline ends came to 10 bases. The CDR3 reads CAWRGVVSTDTQYF. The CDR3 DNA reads TGTGCCTGGAGGGGGGTTGTAAGCACAGATACGCAGTATTTT.

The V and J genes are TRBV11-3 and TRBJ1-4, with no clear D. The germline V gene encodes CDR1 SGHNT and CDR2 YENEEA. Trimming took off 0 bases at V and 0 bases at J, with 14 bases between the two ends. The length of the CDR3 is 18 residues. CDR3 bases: TGTGCCAGCAGCTTAGATTTACTTCGGGGAGCAACTAATGAAAAACTGTTTTTT. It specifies CASSLDLLRGATNEKLFF.

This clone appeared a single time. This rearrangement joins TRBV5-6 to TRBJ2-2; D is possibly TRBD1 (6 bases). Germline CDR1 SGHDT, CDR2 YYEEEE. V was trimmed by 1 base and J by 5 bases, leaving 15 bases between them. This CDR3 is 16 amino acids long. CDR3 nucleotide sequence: TGTGCCAGCAGCTTGCTGGACAGATTAGTGACCGGGGAGCTGTTTTTT. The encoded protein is CASSLLDRLVTGELFF.

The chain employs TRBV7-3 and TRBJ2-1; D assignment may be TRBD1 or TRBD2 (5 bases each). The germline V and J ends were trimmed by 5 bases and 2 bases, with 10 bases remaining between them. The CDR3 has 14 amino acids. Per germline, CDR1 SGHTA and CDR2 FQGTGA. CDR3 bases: TGTGCCAGCAGCGCTGGGACGGCCTACAATGAGCAGTTCTTC. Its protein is CASSAGTAYNEQFF. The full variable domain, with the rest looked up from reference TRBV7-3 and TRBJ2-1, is GAGVSQTPSNKVTEKGKYVELRCDPISGHTALYWYRQSLGQGPEFLIYFQGTGAADDSGLPNDRFFAVRPEGSVSTLKIQRTERGDSAVYLCASSAGTAYNEQFFGPGTRLTVL.

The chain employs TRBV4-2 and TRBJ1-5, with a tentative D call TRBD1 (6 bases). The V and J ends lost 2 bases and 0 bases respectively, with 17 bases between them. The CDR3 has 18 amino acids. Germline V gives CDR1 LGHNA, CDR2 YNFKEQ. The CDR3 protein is CASSQIAGGAYSNQPQHF. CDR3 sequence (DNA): TGTGCCAGCAGCCAAATCGCCGGGGGGGCCTATAGCAATCAGCCCCAGCATTTT.

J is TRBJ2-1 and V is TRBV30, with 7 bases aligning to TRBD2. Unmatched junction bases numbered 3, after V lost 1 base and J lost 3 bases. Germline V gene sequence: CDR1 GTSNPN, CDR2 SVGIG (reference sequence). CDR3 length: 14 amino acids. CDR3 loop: CAWSGGGLYNEQFF. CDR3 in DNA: TGTGCCTGGAGTGGGGGGGGACTCTACAATGAGCAGTTCTTC.

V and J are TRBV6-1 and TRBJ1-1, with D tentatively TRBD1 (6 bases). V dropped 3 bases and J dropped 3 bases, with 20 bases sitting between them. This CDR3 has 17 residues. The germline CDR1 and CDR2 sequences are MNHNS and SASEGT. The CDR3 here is CASSDRWQRGGHTEAFF. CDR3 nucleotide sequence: TGTGCCAGCAGTGATCGGTGGCAGAGAGGGGGGCACACTGAAGCTTTCTTT.

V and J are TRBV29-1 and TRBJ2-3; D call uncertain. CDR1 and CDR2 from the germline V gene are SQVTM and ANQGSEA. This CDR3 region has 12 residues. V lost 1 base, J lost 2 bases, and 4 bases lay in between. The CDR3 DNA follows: TGCAGCGTTGAAGGTTCCACAGATACGCAGTATTTT. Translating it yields CSVEGSTDTQYF.